Following are 9 T cell receptor beta chains from one sample sequenced in a study of T-cell reconstitution after alpha-beta-depleted transplantation in children. Unique molecular identifiers were incorporated into the prepared TCRbeta library. From the PCR reads, TCRdb called clonotypes with MiXCR, one entry per CDR3 protein. The sample contains about 98,000 distinct CDR3 sequences, around 6% of which appear only once. The source material was PBMCs, mostly from graft donor cells, sampled 60 days after TCRalphabeta/CD19-depleted stem cell transplant. These receptors were taken from a female patient aged 2 to 10 who had a stem cell transplant for Fanconi anemia, so the T cells may come from the graft donor.

This clonotype was seen repeatedly, ten times or more. CDR3 region: CAISDSRGGGADTQYF. The CDR3, as DNA: TGTGCCATCAGTGATTCGCGGGGGGGCGGAGCAGATACGCAGTATTTT. The chain employs TRBV10-3 and TRBJ2-3, with 9 nucleotides matching TRBD2. CDR3 size: 16 residues. V lost 3 bases and J lost 4; bases outside the gene matches: 8. CDR1 and CDR2 from the germline V gene are ENHRY and SYGVKD.

The chain has TRBV15 and TRBJ2-7; D is uncertain. The V end lost 0 bases, the J end lost 0 bases, and 12 bases lay between the germline ends. Germline V gives CDR1 LNHNV, CDR2 YYDKDF (reference sequence). CDR3 length: 16 residues. CDR3 DNA sequence: TGTGCCACCAGCAGAGATTGGCAGGCTGTCTCCTACGAGCAGTACTTC. It specifies CATSRDWQAVSYEQYF.

In this sample, this clonotype turned up many times. The gene calls are TRBV27 and TRBJ2-7, with 8 bases lining up with TRBD1. Germline CDR1 is MNHEY and CDR2 is SMNVEV (reference sequence). V shed 4 bases, J shed 3 bases, and the junction held 5 bases outside the gene matches. The CDR3 has 14 amino acids. The CDR3 DNA is TGTGCCAGCAGTTGGACAGGGTCTCTCTACGAGCAGTACTTC. Residues: CASSWTGSLYEQYF.

The table lists this clonotype with many counts. The rearrangement uses TRBV7-9 and TRBJ2-6; TRBD1 is a possible D gene (6 bases). V was pared by 1 base and J by 2 bases, with 9 bases between. The CDR3 is 16 amino acids. CDR1 SEHNR and CDR2 FQNEAQ come from the germline V gene (reference sequence). For the CDR3, the DNA is TGTGCCAGCAGCTTAGGTGCAGGGGCTGGGGCCAACGTCCTGACTTTC. Its protein is CASSLGAGAGANVLTF.

This clonotype was seen many times. This chain joins TRBV6-2 or TRBV6-3 and TRBJ2-1; D gene uncertain. The germline CDR1 and CDR2 sequences are MNHEY and SVGEGT. This CDR3 has 13 residues. V gave up 6 bases and J gave up 3 bases, with 9 bases separating them. DNA of the CDR3: TGTGCCAGCAGCTACGTTCTCTACAATGAGCAGTTCTTC. As protein: CASSYVLYNEQFF.

This clonotype has just a few counts. This chain joins TRBV5-1 and TRBJ2-5, with 11 bases fitting TRBD1. J gave up 2 bases and V 3 bases, and 3 bases lay outside the gene matches. The germline gives CDR1 SGHRS, CDR2 YFSETQ. CDR3 length: 15 residues. In DNA form, the CDR3 reads TGCGCCAGCAGCTGGGACAGGGGGAGGCAAGAGACCCAGTACTTC. Residues: CASSWDRGRQETQYF.

The chain links TRBV5-1 to TRBJ2-1; unclear D gene. The V gene's germline CDR1 is SGHRS and CDR2 YFSETQ. V lost 4 bases and J 8 bases, leaving 16 bases between the germline ends. The CDR3 sequence is 14 residues long. In nucleotides, the CDR3 is TGCGCCAGCAGCCCGTACTCGGTAGCCGATGAGCAGTTCTTC. It codes for CASSPYSVADEQFF.

This clonotype was found a few times. The chain links TRBV18 to TRBJ2-7; TRBD2 matches 9 bases. This CDR3 contains 16 residues. Germline V gives CDR1 KGHSH, CDR2 LQKENI. The junction had 8 bases not matched to a gene; V was cut back by 0 bases and J by 5 bases. The CDR3 sequence: CASSPPMASGKDEQYF. Here the CDR3 DNA reads TGTGCCAGCTCACCACCGATGGCTAGCGGGAAAGACGAGCAGTACTTC.

This chain links TRBV7-2 with TRBJ1-1; weak D call: TRBD1 (5 bases). V lost 1 base to trimming and J lost 4 bases, with 7 bases between them. Germline CDR1 SGHTA, CDR2 FQGNSA. This CDR3 contains 13 residues. The DNA of the CDR3 is TGTGCCAGCAGCTTAGTTCAGGGCACTGAAGCTTTCTTT. The encoded protein is CASSLVQGTEAFF. The full variable domain, its missing parts supplied by reference TRBV7-2 and TRBJ1-1, is GAGVSQSPSNKVTEKGKDVELRCDPISGHTALYWYRQSLGQGLEFLIYFQGNSAPDKSGLPSDRFSAERTGGSVSTLTIQRTQQEDSAVYLCASSLVQGTEAFFGQGTRLTVV.